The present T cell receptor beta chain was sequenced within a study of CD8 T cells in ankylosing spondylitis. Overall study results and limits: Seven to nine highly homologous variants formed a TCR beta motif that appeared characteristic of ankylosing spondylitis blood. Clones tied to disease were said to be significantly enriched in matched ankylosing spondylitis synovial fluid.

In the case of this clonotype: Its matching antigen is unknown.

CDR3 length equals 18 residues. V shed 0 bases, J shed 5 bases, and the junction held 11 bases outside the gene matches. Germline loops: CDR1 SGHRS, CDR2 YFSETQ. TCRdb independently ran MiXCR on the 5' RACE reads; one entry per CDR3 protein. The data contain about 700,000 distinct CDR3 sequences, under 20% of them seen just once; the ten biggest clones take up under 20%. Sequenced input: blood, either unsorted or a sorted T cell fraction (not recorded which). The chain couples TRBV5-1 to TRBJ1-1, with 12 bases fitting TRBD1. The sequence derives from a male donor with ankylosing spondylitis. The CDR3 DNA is TGCGCCAGCAGCTTGGCCCGGGACAGGGGGCTTTTGGGAACTGAAGCTTTCTTT. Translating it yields CASSLARDRGLLGTEAFF.